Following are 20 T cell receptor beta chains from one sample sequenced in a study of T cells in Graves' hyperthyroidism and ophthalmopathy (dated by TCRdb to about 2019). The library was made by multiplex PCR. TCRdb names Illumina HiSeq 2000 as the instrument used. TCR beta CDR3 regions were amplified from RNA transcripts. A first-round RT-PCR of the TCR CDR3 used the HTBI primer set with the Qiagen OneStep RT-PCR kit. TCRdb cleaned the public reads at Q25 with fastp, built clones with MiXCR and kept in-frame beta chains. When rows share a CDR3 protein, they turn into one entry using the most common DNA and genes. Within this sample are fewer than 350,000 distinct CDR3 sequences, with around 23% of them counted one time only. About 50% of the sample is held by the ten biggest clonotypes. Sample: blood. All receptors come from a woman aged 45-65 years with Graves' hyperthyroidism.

Here the CDR3 reads CASSLGNSYEQYF. In nucleotides, the CDR3 is TGTGCCAGCAGCTTGGGCAACTCCTACGAGCAGTACTTC. V usage is TRBV5-6 and J usage is TRBJ2-7; no definite D call. CDR3 length: 13 amino acids. Germline V lookup: CDR1 SGHDT, CDR2 YYEEEE. The V gene lost 0 bases and the J gene lost 0 bases, with 4 bases spanning the gap.

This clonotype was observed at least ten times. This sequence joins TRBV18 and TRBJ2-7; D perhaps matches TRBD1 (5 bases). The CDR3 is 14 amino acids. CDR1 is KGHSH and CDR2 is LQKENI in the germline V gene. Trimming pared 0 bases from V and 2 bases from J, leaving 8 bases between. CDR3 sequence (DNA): TGTGCCAGCTCACCACCGGGCAGGGCCTACGAGCAGTACTTC. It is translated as CASSPPGRAYEQYF. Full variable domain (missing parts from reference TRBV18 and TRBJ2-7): NAGVMQNPRHLVRRRGQEARLRCSPMKGHSHVYWYRQLPEEGLKFMVYLQKENIIDESGMPKERFSAEFPKEGPSILRIQQVVRGDSAAYFCASSPPGRAYEQYFGPGTRLTVT.

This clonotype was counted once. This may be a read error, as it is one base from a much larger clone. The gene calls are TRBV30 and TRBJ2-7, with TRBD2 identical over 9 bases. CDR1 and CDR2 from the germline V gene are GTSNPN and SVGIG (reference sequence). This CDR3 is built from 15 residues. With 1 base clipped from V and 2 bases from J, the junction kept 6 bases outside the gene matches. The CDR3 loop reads CAWSGRLAGTYEQYF. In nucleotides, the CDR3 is TGTGCCTGGAGTGGACGGCTAGCGGGGACCTACGAGCAGTACTTC.

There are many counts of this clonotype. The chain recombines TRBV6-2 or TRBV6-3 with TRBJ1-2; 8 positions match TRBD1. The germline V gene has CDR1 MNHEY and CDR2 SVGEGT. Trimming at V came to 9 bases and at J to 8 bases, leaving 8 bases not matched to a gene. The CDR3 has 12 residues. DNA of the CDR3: TGTGCCAGGGACAGGGATGATGGAGGCTACACCTTC. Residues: CARDRDDGGYTF.

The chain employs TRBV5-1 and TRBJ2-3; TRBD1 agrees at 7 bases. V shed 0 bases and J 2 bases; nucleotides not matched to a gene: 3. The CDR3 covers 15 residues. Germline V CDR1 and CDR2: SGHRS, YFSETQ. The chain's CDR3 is CASSLDGTDTDTQYF. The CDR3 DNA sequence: TGCGCCAGCAGCTTGGACGGGACAGACACAGATACGCAGTATTTT.

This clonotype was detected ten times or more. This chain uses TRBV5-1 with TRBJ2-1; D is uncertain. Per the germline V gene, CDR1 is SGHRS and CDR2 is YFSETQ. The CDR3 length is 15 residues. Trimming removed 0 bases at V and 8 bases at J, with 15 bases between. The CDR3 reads CASSLAKPNSDEQFF. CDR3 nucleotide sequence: TGCGCCAGCAGCTTGGCCAAACCGAACAGTGATGAGCAGTTCTTC.

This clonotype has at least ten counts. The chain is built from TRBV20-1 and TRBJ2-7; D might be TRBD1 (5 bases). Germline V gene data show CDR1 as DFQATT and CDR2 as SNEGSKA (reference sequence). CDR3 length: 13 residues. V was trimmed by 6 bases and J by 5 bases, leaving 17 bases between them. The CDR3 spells CSALRAGLNEQYF. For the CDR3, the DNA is TGCAGTGCCCTACGGGCAGGGCTTAACGAGCAGTACTTC.

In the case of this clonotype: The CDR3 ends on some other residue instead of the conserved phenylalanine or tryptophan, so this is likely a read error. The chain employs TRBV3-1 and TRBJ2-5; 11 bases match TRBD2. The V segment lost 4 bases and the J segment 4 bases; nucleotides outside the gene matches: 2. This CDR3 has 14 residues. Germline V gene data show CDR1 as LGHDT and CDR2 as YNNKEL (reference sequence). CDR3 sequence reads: CASSLSGGGETQYS. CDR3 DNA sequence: TGTGCCAGCAGCCTTAGCGGGGGGGGAGAGACCCAGTACTCC.

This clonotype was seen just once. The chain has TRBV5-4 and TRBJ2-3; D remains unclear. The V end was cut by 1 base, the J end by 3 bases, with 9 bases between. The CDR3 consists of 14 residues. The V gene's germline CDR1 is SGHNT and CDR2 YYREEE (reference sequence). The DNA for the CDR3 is TGTGCCAGCAGCTTGAATGCCGATACAGATACGCAGTATTTT. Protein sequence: CASSLNADTDTQYF.

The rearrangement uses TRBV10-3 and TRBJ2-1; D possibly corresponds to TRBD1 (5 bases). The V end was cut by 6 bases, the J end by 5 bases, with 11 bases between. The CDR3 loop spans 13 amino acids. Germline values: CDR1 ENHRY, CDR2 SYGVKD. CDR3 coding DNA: TGTGCCATCAGGCCAGGGTCCGACAATGAGCAGTTCTTC. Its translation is CAIRPGSDNEQFF.

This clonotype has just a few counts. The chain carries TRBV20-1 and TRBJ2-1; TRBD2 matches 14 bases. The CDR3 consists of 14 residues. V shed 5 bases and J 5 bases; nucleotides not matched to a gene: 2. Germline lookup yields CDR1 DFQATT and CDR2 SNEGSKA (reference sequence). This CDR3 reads CSARLAGGNNEQFF. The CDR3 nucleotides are TGCAGTGCTCGACTAGCGGGGGGGAACAATGAGCAGTTCTTC.

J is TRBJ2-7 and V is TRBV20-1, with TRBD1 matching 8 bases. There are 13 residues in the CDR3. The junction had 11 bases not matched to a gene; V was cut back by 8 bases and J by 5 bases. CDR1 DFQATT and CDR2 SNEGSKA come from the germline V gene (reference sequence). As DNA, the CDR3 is TGCAGTTCCCCCAGGGGGCAGGCCAACGAGCAGTACTTC. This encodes CSSPRGQANEQYF.

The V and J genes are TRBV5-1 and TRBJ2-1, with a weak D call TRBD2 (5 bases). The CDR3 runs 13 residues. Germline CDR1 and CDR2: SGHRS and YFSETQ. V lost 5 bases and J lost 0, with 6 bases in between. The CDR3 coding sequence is TGCGCCAGCAGGACTAACTCCTACAATGAGCAGTTCTTC. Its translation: CASRTNSYNEQFF.

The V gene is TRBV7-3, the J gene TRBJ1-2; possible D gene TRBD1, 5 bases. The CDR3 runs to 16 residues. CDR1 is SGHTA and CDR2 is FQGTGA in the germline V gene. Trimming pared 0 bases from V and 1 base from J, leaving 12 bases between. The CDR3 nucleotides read TGTGCCAGCAGCTTAACTCCGGCAGGGATTAACTATGGCTACACCTTC. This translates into CASSLTPAGINYGYTF.

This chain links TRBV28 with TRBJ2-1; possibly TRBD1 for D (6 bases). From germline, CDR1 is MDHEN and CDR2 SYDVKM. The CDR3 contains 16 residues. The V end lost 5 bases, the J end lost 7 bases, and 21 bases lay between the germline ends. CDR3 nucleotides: TGTGCCAGCAGTGGAGTTAGGCAGGGGTTGGGGAATGAGCAGTTCTTC. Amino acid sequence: CASSGVRQGLGNEQFF.

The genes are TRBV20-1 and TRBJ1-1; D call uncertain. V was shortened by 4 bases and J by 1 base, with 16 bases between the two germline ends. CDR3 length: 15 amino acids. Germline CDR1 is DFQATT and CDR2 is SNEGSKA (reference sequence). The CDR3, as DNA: TGCAGTGCTAAAAGCCCCCTCGCGTGGAACACTGAAGCTTTCTTT. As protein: CSAKSPLAWNTEAFF.

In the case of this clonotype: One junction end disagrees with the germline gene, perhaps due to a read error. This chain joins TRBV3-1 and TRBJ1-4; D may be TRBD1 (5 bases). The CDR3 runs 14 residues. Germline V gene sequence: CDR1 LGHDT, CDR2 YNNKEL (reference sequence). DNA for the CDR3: TGTGCCAGCAGCCAGACAGCAACTAATGAAAAACTGCTTTTT. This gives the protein CASSQTATNEKLLF.

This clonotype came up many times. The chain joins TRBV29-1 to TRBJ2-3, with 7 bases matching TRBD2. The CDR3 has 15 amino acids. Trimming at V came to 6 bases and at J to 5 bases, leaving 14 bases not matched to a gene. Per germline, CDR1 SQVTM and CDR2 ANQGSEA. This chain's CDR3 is CSVGLGAGDRDTQYF. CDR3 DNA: TGCAGCGTCGGCCTTGGTGCGGGAGATAGAGATACGCAGTATTTT.

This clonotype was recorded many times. The CDR3 loop reads CASSPQGQGARGYTF. The CDR3 DNA reads as TGTGCCAGCAGCCCACAGGGACAGGGGGCGAGGGGCTACACCTTC. The chain carries TRBV3-1 and TRBJ1-2; 12 positions match TRBD1. The germline V gene has CDR1 LGHDT and CDR2 YNNKEL (reference sequence). This CDR3 comprises 15 residues. V gave up 4 bases and J gave up 8 bases; unmatched junction bases: 8. Looking up the rest from reference TRBV3-1 and TRBJ1-2 gives the full variable domain: DTAVSQTPKYLVTQMGNDKSIKCEQNLGHDTMYWYKQDSKKFLKIMFSYNNKELIINETVPNRFSPKSPDKAHLNLHINSLELGDSAVYFCASSPQGQGARGYTFGSGTRLTVV.

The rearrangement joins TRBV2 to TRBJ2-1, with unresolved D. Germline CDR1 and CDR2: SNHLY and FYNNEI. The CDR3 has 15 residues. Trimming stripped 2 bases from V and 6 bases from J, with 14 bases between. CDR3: CASSEFGSPGNEQFF. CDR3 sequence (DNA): TGTGCCAGCAGTGAATTCGGCAGCCCCGGCAATGAGCAGTTCTTC.